This is a list of T cell receptor beta chains from one sample in a study of Graves' ophthalmopathy and Graves' hyperthyroidism. TCRdb analysed the multiplex PCR reads with MiXCR anew, one entry per CDR3 protein. The sample comprises 200,000 to 250,000 distinct CDR3 sequences, about a fifth of which are singletons, and roughly 42% rests with the top ten. The sample was peripheral blood. These receptors all come from a woman aged 50 to 60 with Graves' ophthalmopathy. Each CDR3 is given with its conserved first and last residue. The D gene is left open where the match is weak. Clone size is shown for a subset of rows, as once, few, many or a class of expanded clone.

j_call,d_call,cdr3_length,v_call,clone_size,cdr3_nt,cdr3_aa
TRBJ2-2,TRBD2,16,TRBV27,-,TGTGCCAGCAGTTTATGGCTAGCGGGAGGGCCCGGGGAGCTGTTTTTT,CASSLWLAGGPGELFF
TRBJ1-2,-,14,TRBV2,few,TGTGCCAGCAGTGAAAGTTGGGGGGACTATGGCTACACCTTC,CASSESWGDYGYTF
TRBJ2-2,TRBD1,14,TRBV7-9,many,TGTGCCAGCAGTGGGGACAGGTTCGCCGGGGAGCTGTTTTTT,CASSGDRFAGELFF
TRBJ2-3,TRBD2,15,TRBV12-3/TRBV12-4,many,TGTGCCAGCAGAACTACTAGCGACCGCACAGATACGCAGTATTTT,CASRTTSDRTDTQYF
TRBJ1-3,TRBD1,15,TRBV28,-,TGTGCCAGCTCCACAGGGGGCATAGCTGGAAACACCATATATTTT,CASSTGGIAGNTIYF
TRBJ1-5,-,13,TRBV14,-,TGTGCCAGCAGCTCCTTGGCAGGTCAGCCCCAGCATTTT,CASSSLAGQPQHF
TRBJ1-1,TRBD1,16,TRBV10-3,-,TGTGCCATCAGTGATAACAGGGGAGATTTTGACACTGAAGCTTTCTTT,CAISDNRGDFDTEAFF
TRBJ1-3,-,18,TRBV4-1,-,TGCGCCAGCAGCCCAATTCCGCGACCGCAGGGCTCTGGAAACACCATATATTTT,CASSPIPRPQGSGNTIYF
TRBJ2-5,TRBD1,17,TRBV27,-,TGTGCCAATACGCCCGGGACAGGGGCTATTTCTCAAGAGACCCAGTACTTC,CANTPGTGAISQETQYF
TRBJ2-7,-,12,TRBV6-1,once,TGTGCCAGCATCGATCAGTTCCACGAGCAGTACTTC,CASIDQFHEQYF
TRBJ2-5,-,14,TRBV28,-,TGTGCCAGCAGTTTAGGTGCTAACCAAGAGACCCAGTACTTC,CASSLGANQETQYF
TRBJ2-7,TRBD2,18,TRBV20-1,many,TGCAGTGCTAGCCTTGGGGGGACTAGCGGGATGACGGCCTACGAGCAGTACTTC,CSASLGGTSGMTAYEQYF
TRBJ1-5,-,17,TRBV6-1,many,TGTGCCAGCAGTGAAGCGCTCGTGACAGATAGCAATCAGCCCCAGCATTTT,CASSEALVTDSNQPQHF
TRBJ2-7,-,12,TRBV19,-,TGTGCCAGTAGTCCGTCGATTGGCGAGCAGTACTTC,CASSPSIGEQYF
TRBJ2-5,-,13,TRBV30,-,TGTGCCTGTGGACACATCGGTCCGCAGACCCAGTACTTC,CACGHIGPQTQYF
TRBJ2-6,-,15,TRBV20-1,many,TGCAGTGCTAGAGTTCCCAGGGTTGGGGCCAACGTCCTGACTTTC,CSARVPRVGANVLTF
TRBJ1-5,TRBD1,16,TRBV28,-,TGTGCCAGCAGTTTAAACAGGGGAATGGGCAATCAGCCCCAGCATTTT,CASSLNRGMGNQPQHF